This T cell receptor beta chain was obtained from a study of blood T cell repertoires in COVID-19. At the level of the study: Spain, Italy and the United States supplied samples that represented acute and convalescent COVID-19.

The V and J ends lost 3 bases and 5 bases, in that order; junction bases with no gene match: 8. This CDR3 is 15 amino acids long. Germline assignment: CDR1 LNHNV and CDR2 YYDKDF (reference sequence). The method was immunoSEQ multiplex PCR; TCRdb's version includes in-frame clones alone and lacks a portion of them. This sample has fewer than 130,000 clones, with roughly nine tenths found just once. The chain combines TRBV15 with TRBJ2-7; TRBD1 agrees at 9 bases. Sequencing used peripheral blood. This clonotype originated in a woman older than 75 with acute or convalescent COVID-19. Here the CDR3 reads CATSSVTGGPDEQYF. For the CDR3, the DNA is TGTGCCACCAGCAGCGTGACAGGGGGGCCCGACGAGCAGTACTTC. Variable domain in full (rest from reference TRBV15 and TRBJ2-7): DAMVIQNPRYQVTQFGKPVTLSCSQTLNHNVMYWYQQKSSQAPKLLFHYYDKDFNNEADTPDNFQSRRPNTSFCFLDIRSPGLGDTAMYLCATSSVTGGPDEQYFGPGTRLTVT.